The 5 T cell receptor beta chains below were found in one sample sequenced in a study of T cell repertoires in cytomegalovirus infection. TCRdb ran MiXCR on the reads and lists one entry per CDR3 protein. The data contain around 280,000 distinct CDR3 sequences, roughly 13% of them singletons. Sequencing was done on a sample of PBMCs. The source is a human donor in good health (CMV status not recorded). Some clones in this sample may be carry-over from other donors' samples.

This clonotype was counted ten times or more. The V gene is TRBV7-2, the J gene TRBJ2-5, with 7 bases matching TRBD1. Germline lookup yields CDR1 SGHTA and CDR2 FQGNSA. The junction had 13 bases not matched to a gene; V was cut back by 6 bases and J by 6 bases. CDR3 length: 15 residues. The CDR3 nucleotides are TGTGCCAGCAGTCCAGGCACAGGGGTCCGGCAGACCCAGTACTTC. This sequence encodes CASSPGTGVRQTQYF.

The chain employs TRBV7-4 and TRBJ1-5; 8 bases fit TRBD1. The ends lost 1 base at V and 0 bases at J; junction bases unmatched: 5. The germline gives CDR1 SGHVT, CDR2 SQSDAQ. This CDR3 is built from 17 residues. The CDR3 coding sequence is TGTGCCAGCAGCTTAGTCAGGGGGCTCGATAGCAATCAGCCCCAGCATTTT. Amino acid sequence: CASSLVRGLDSNQPQHF.

This clonotype has only a few counts. The CDR3 bases are TGTGCCAGTTCCATGAACAGGGCTCCCTACGAGCAGTACTTC. Encoded protein: CASSMNRAPYEQYF. The rearrangement uses TRBV12-3 or TRBV12-4 and TRBJ2-7; tentatively, D is TRBD1 (6 bases). V was pared by 9 bases and J by 2 bases, with 17 bases between. The CDR3 totals 14 residues.

The genes are TRBV14 and TRBJ1-4; a weak D match, TRBD1 (5 bases). V was shortened by 4 bases and J by 6 bases, with 9 bases between the two germline ends. The CDR3 is made up of 13 amino acids. Germline V CDR1 and CDR2: SGHDN, FVKESK. CDR3 protein: CASSRGEYEKLFF. Written as DNA, the CDR3 is TGTGCCAGCAGCCGGGGGGAGTATGAAAAACTGTTTTTT.

This clonotype was recorded a few times. The chain uses TRBV20-1 and TRBJ2-1; D may be TRBD2 (6 bases). CDR1 is DFQATT and CDR2 is SNEGSKA in the germline V gene (reference sequence). Deletions cut 0 bases from V and 5 bases from J, with 17 bases between. The CDR3 extends over 16 amino acids. The CDR3 sequence is CSARDLRREPNNEQFF. In nucleotides, the CDR3 is TGCAGTGCTAGAGATCTGAGGAGGGAGCCCAACAATGAGCAGTTCTTC.